This TCR beta chain was sequenced for a study of CD8 T cells in ankylosing spondylitis. This clonotype was picked up many times. The antigen remains unidentified. Regarding the study as a whole: From matched ankylosing spondylitis synovial fluid, disease-linked clones were reportedly recovered at significantly enriched levels. Roughly eight highly homologous variants formed a TCR beta motif that appeared characteristic of ankylosing spondylitis blood.

Germline CDR1 and CDR2: SGHRS and YFSETQ. V lost 5 bases and J lost 0; bases outside the gene matches: 6. The CDR3 runs 16 residues. TCR beta libraries were made by quantitative 5'-RACE with molecular barcodes. MiXCR was run by TCRdb on the 5' RACE reads, yielding one entry per CDR3 protein. Of about 130,000 distinct CDR3 sequences listed, 6% to 8% are singletons. This receptor was identified in a female donor with ankylosing spondylitis or in good health (not recorded which). The V gene is TRBV5-1, the J gene TRBJ2-2; 8 bases align to TRBD2. The specimen was blood, either unsorted or a sorted T cell fraction (not recorded which). In DNA form, the CDR3 reads TGCGCCAGCAGTCAGCGGGGGCCCCCGAACACCGGGGAGCTGTTTTTT. Its translation: CASSQRGPPNTGELFF.